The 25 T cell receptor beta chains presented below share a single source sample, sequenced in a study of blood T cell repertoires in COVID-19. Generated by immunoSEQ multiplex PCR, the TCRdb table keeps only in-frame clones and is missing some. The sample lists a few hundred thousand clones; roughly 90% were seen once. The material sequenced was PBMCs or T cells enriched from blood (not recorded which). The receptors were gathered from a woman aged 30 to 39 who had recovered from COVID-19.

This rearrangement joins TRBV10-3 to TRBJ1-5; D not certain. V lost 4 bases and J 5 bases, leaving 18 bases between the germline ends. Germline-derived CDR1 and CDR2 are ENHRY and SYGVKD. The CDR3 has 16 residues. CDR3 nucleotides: TGTGCCATCAGTGGACGGAGGAGTCTCTTCCATCAGCCCCAGCATTTT. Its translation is CAISGRRSLFHQPQHF.

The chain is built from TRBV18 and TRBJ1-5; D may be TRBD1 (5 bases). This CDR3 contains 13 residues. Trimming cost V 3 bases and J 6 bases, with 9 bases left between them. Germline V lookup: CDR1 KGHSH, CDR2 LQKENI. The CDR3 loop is CASSPQGGQPQHF. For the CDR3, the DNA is TGTGCCAGCTCACCTCAGGGCGGTCAGCCCCAGCATTTT.

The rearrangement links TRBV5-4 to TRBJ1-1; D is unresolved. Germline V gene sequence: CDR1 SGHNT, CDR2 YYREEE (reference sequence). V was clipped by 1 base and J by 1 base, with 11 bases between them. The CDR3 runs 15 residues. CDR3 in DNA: TGTGCCAGCAGCTTGTCGGGAAGACCGAACACTGAAGCTTTCTTT. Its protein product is CASSLSGRPNTEAFF.

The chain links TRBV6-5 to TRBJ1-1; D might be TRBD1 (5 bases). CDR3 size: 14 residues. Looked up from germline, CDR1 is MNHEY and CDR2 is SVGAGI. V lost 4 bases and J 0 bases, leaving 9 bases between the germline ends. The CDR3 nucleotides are TGTGCCAGCAGTTCTTGGGGGGTGAACACTGAAGCTTTCTTT. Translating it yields CASSSWGVNTEAFF.

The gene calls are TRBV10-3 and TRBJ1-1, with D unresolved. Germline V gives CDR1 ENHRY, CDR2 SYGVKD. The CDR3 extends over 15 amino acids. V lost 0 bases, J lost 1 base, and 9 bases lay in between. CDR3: CAISESTRGNTEAFF. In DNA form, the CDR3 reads TGTGCCATCAGTGAGTCGACTCGGGGGAACACTGAAGCTTTCTTT.

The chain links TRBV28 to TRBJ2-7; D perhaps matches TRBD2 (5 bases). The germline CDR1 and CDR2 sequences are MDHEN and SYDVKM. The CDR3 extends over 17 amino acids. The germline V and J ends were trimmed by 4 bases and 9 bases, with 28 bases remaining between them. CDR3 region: CASSSFHLRPPPAGQYF. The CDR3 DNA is TGTGCCAGCAGTTCCTTCCATCTGAGGCCGCCTCCTGCGGGGCAGTACTTC. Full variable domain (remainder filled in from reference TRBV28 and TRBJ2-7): DVKVTQSSRYLVKRTGEKVFLECVQDMDHENMFWYRQDPGLGLRLIYFSYDVKMKEKGDIPEGYSVSREKKERFSLILESASTNQTSMYLCASSSFHLRPPPAGQYFGPGTRLTVT.

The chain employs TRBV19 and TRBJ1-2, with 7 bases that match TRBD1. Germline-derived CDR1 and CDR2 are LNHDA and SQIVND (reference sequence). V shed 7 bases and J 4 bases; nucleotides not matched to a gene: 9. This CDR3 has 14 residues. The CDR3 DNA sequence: TGTGCCAGTACTCCTCAACAGGGGTTCTATGGCTACACCTTC. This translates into CASTPQQGFYGYTF.

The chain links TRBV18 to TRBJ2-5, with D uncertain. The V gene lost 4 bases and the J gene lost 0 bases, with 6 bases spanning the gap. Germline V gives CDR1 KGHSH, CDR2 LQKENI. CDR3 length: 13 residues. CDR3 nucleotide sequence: TGTGCCAGCTCACGGCGGAACCAAGAGACCCAGTACTTC. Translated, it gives CASSRRNQETQYF. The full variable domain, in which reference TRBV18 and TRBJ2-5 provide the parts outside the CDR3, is NAGVMQNPRHLVRRRGQEARLRCSPMKGHSHVYWYRQLPEEGLKFMVYLQKENIIDESGMPKERFSAEFPKEGPSILRIQQVVRGDSAAYFCASSRRNQETQYFGPGTRLLVL.

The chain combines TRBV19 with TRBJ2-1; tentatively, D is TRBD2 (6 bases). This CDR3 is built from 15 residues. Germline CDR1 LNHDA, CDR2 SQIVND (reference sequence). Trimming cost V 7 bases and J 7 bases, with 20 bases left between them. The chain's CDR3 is CASTERGYGKNEQFF. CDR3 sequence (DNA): TGTGCCAGTACCGAACGGGGGTACGGGAAGAATGAGCAGTTCTTC. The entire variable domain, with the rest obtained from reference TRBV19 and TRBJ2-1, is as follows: DGGITQSPKYLFRKEGQNVTLSCEQNLNHDAMYWYRQDPGQGLRLIYYSQIVNDFQKGDIAEGYSVSREKKESFPLTVTSAQKNPTAFYLCASTERGYGKNEQFFGPGTRLTVL.

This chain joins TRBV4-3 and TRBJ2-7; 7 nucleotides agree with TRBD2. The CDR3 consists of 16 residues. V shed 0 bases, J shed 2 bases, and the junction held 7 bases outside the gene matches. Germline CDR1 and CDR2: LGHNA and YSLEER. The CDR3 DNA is TGCGCCAGCAGCCAAGATCCGCTAGCGGCCGCCTACGAGCAGTACTTC. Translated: CASSQDPLAAAYEQYF.

The CDR3 DNA sequence: TGTGCCATCAGTGAGACGGGACTAGCGGTCACAGATACGCAGTATTTT. Its translation: CAISETGLAVTDTQYF. The genes are TRBV10-3 and TRBJ2-3; TRBD2 aligns across 11 bases. CDR1 is ENHRY and CDR2 is SYGVKD in the germline V gene. The V and J ends lost 2 bases and 2 bases, in that order; junction bases with no gene match: 3. This CDR3 contains 16 residues.

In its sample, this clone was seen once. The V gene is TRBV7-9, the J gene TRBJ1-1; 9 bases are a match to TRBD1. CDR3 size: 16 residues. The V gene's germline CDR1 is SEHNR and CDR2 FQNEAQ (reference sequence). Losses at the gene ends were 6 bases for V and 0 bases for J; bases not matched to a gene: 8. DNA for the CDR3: TGTGCCAGCAGTCCCAGGACAGGGGCCTTGAACACTGAAGCTTTCTTT. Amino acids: CASSPRTGALNTEAFF.

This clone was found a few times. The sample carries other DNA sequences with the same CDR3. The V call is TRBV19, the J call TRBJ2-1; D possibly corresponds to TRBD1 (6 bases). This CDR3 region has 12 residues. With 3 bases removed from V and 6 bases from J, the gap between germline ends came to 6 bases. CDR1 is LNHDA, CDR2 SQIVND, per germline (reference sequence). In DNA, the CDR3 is TGTGCCAGTAGTATCAGGGGCAATGAGCAGTTCTTC. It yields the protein CASSIRGNEQFF. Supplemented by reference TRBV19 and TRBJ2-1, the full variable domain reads DGGITQSPKYLFRKEGQNVTLSCEQNLNHDAMYWYRQDPGQGLRLIYYSQIVNDFQKGDIAEGYSVSREKKESFPLTVTSAQKNPTAFYLCASSIRGNEQFFGPGTRLTVL.

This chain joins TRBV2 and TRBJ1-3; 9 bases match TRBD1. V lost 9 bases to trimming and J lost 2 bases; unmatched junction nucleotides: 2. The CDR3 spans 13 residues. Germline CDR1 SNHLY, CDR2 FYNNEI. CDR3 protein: CARGTGTGNTIYF. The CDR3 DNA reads TGTGCCAGGGGGACAGGGACTGGAAACACCATATATTTT.

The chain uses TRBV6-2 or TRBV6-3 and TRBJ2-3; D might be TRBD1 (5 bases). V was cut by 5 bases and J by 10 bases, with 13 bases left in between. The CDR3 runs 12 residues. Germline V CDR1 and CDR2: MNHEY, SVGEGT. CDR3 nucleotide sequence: TGTGCCAGCAGTCCAGGGTTTCGGTCGCAGTATTTT. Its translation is CASSPGFRSQYF.

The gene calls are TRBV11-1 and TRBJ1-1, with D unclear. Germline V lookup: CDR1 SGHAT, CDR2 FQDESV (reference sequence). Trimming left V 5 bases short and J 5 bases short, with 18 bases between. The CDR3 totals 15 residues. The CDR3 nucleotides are TGTGCCAGCAGCCATATGCGGGGATCGTCGACTGAAGCTTTCTTT. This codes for CASSHMRGSSTEAFF.

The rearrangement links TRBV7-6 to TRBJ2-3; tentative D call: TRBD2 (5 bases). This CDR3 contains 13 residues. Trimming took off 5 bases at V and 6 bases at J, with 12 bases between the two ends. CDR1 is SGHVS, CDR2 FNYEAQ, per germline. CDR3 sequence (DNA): TGTGCCAGCAGCCCCCTGGGCGGGGATACGCAGTATTTT. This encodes CASSPLGGDTQYF.

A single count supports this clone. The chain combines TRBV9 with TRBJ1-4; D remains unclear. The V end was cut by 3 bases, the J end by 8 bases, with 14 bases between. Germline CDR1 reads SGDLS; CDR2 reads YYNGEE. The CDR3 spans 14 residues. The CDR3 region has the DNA TGTGCCAGCAGCGGGACTGACCCCAGCGAAAAACTGTTTTTT. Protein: CASSGTDPSEKLFF.

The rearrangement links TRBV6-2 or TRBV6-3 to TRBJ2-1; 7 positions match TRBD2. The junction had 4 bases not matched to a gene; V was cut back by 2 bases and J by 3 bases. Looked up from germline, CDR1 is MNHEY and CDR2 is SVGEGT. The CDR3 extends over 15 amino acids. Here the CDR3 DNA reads TGTGCCAGCAGTTACGGGACTAACAACTACAATGAGCAGTTCTTC. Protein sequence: CASSYGTNNYNEQFF.

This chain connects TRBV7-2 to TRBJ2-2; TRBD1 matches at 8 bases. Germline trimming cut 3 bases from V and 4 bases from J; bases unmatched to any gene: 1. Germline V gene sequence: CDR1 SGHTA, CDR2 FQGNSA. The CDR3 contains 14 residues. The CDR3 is CASSFRGRTGELFF. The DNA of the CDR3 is TGTGCCAGCAGCTTCAGGGGGCGCACCGGGGAGCTGTTTTTT.

As DNA, the CDR3 is TGCAGCGTTGGTGATTCGGGGGTGGGTCAGCCCCAGCATTTT. Its protein is CSVGDSGVGQPQHF. The chain joins TRBV29-1 to TRBJ1-5, with a tentative D call TRBD1 (5 bases). CDR3 length: 14 amino acids. The V gene's germline CDR1 is SQVTM and CDR2 ANQGSEA. V gave up 4 bases and J gave up 6 bases, with 16 bases separating them.

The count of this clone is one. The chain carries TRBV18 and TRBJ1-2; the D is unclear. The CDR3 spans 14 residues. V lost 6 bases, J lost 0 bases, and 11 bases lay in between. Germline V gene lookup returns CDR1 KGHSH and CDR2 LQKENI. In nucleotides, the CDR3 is TGTGCCAGCTCCCTGACGGCGGCTAACTATGGCTACACCTTC. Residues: CASSLTAANYGYTF.

The CDR3 DNA follows: TGTGCCAGCAGTTCTTTGATAGGACATGAAGTTCCCGGGGAGCTGTTTTTT. The encoded protein is CASSSLIGHEVPGELFF. The genes are TRBV6-2 or TRBV6-3 and TRBJ2-2, with TRBD1 as a possible D gene (5 bases). With 4 bases removed from V and 6 bases from J, the gap between germline ends came to 21 bases. Per the germline V gene, CDR1 is MNHEY and CDR2 is SVGEGT. CDR3 length equals 17 residues.

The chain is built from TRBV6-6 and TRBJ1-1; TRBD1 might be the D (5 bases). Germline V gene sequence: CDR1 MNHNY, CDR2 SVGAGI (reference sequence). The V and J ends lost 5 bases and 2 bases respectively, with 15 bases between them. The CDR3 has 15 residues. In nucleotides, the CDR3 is TGTGCCAGCAGTCCCTTTCAGACAGTAAACACTGAAGCTTTCTTT. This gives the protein CASSPFQTVNTEAFF.

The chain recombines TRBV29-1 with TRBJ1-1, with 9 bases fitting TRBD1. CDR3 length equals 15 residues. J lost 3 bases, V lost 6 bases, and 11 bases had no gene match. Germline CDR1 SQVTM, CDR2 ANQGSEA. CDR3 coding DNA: TGCAGCGTCAAACTTTTGACAGGGGGGGACACTGAAGCTTTCTTT. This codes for CSVKLLTGGDTEAFF.